Listed below are T cell receptor beta chains from one sample, sequenced in a study of CD8 T cells in ankylosing spondylitis. TCRdb itself ran the 5' RACE reads through MiXCR, one entry per CDR3 protein. The sample records 75,000 to 95,000 distinct CDR3 sequences, 9% being singletons. Sequencing was done on a sample of blood, either unsorted or a sorted T cell fraction (not recorded which). The receptors were gathered from a male donor with ankylosing spondylitis. Both conserved end residues are part of each CDR3. Each record gives: V gene, J gene, D gene, clone size, CDR3 DNA, CDR3 protein. D genes are given only for firm matches. Clone size is not always given. Where it is, it says once, few, many or a class for expanded clones.

>TRBV20-1|TRBJ2-1|TRBD2|many
TGCAGTGCTAGAGCCAGCGGGGATTACAATGAGCAGTTCTTC
CSARASGDYNEQFF
>TRBV12-3/TRBV12-4|TRBJ2-1|.|many
TGTGCCACTGGGGGGGCGGGAATGGGTGAGCAGTTCTTC
CATGGAGMGEQFF
>TRBV9|TRBJ1-5|TRBD1|many
TGTGCCAGCAGCGTAGCAGGGGGCAGCAATCAGCCCCAGCATTTT
CASSVAGGSNQPQHF
>TRBV7-9|TRBJ1-2|.|many
TGTGCCAGCAGTGGACAGCCTACTGGCTACACCTTC
CASSGQPTGYTF
>TRBV20-1|TRBJ2-1|.|many
TGCAGTGCCCTATCGGGAGTGCTCGATGAGCAGTTCTTC
CSALSGVLDEQFF
>TRBV29-1|TRBJ2-7|.|.
TGCAGCGTTGAAGGACAGAACTACGAGCAGTACTTC
CSVEGQNYEQYF
>TRBV27|TRBJ2-3|TRBD1|.
TGTGCCAGCAGTCGGACAGGGTACACAGATACGCAGTATTTT
CASSRTGYTDTQYF
>TRBV29-1|TRBJ2-2|TRBD2|many
TGCAGCGTTGACGGAGCGGGAGGAACTTCCGGGGAGCTGTTTTTT
CSVDGAGGTSGELFF
>TRBV20-1|TRBJ2-7|.|many
TGCAGTGCTAGAGATTACTCCCCAGGGGCGATCTACGAGCAGTACTTC
CSARDYSPGAIYEQYF
>TRBV28|TRBJ2-7|TRBD2|many
TGTGCCAGCAGCCCACTAGCGGGGGTGACCTACGAGCAGTACTTC
CASSPLAGVTYEQYF
>TRBV20-1|TRBJ2-7|TRBD2|once
TGCAGTGCTAGAGTAAGGGGGACTAGCGGGAGATTTTTCGACGAGCAGTACTTC
CSARVRGTSGRFFDEQYF
>TRBV9|TRBJ1-2|.|many
TGTGCCAGCAGCGTAGTATCCCCGCCCCATAATTATGGCTACACCTTC
CASSVVSPPHNYGYTF
>TRBV2|TRBJ2-1|TRBD2|many
TGTGCCAGCATATTAAGCGGGAACTCCTACAATGAGCAGTTCTTC
CASILSGNSYNEQFF
>TRBV2|TRBJ2-1|TRBD2|.
TGTGCCAGCAGTGAAGTAGCGGGAGGGAACAATGAGCAGTTCTTC
CASSEVAGGNNEQFF
>TRBV6-2/TRBV6-3|TRBJ2-1|TRBD2|.
TGTGCCAGCAGTTCTCTAGCGGGCGTCTACAATGAGCAGTTCTTC
CASSSLAGVYNEQFF
>TRBV13|TRBJ2-1|.|many
TGTGCCAGCAGCTTAGAAGGCGGGAATACTGAGCAGTTCTTC
CASSLEGGNTEQFF
>TRBV20-1|TRBJ2-7|.|.
TGCAGTAAGTCCGCCTCTTTGGGCTACGAGCAGTACTTC
CSKSASLGYEQYF
>TRBV20-1|TRBJ2-3|.|many
TGCAGTGCTCCCCGCTCCCAAGGGGAGGGCACAGATACGCAGTATTTT
CSAPRSQGEGTDTQYF
>TRBV18|TRBJ2-1|.|few
TGTGCCAGCTCTCCTCGGGGAACCGTGAATGAGCAGTTCTTC
CASSPRGTVNEQFF
>TRBV24-1|TRBJ2-1|TRBD2|many
TGTGCCACCAGTGATGACGGGAGGGGAGCCTACAATGAGCAGTTCTTC
CATSDDGRGAYNEQFF
>TRBV18|TRBJ2-5|TRBD2|.
TGTGCCAGCTCACCCGGGACTAGCGGAAACCAAGAGACCCAGTACTTC
CASSPGTSGNQETQYF
>TRBV6-5|TRBJ2-1|.|few
TGTGCCAGCAGTTACTCATATGAGGGTAGCTCCTACAATGAGCAGTTCTTC
CASSYSYEGSSYNEQFF